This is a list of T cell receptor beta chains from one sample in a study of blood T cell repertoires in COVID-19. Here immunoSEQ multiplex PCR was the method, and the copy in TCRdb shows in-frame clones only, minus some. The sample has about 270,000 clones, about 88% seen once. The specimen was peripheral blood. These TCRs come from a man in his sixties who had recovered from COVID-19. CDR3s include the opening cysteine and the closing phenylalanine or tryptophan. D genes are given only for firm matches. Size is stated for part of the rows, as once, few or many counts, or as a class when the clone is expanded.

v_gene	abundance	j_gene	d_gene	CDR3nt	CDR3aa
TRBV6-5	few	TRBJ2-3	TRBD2	TGTGCCAGCAGTTCACCTAGCGGGGGGATTTCAGATACGCAGTATTTT	CASSSPSGGISDTQYF
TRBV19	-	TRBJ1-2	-	TGTGCCAGTAGTGACCCGGGTAGAGCTAACTATGGCTACACCTTC	CASSDPGRANYGYTF
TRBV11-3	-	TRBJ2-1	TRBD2	TGTGCCAGCAGCTTATCCCTAGCGGGGGGGCCAGACGGTGAGCAGTTCTTC	CASSLSLAGGPDGEQFF
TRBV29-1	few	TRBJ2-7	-	TGCAGCGTGGGAACAGGGTTCTACGAGCAGTACTTC	CSVGTGFYEQYF
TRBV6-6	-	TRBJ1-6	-	TGTGCCAGCAGTTACTTGGACTCCGGGGCCCTCCACTTT	CASSYLDSGALHF
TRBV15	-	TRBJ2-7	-	TGTGCCACCAGCAGAGATTTCACAGGGCAGGGCGAGCAGTACTTC	CATSRDFTGQGEQYF
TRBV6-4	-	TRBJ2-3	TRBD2	TGTGCCAGCAGTGGATTAGCGGGGGCCAGAGATACGCAGTATTTT	CASSGLAGARDTQYF
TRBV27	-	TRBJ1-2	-	TGTGCCAGCGGGGAGGCCGGGGCGCCGCTAGGTACAGGTGGCTACACCTTC	CASGEAGAPLGTGGYTF
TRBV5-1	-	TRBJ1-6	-	TGCGCCAGCAGCTTGAAGCCCAGGGCGGGGAACTATAATTCACCCCTCCACTTT	CASSLKPRAGNYNSPLHF
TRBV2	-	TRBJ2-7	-	TGTGCCAGCAGTGTTGGACACGCTTCCGTTGAGCAGTACTTC	CASSVGHASVEQYF
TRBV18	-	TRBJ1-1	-	TGTGCCAGCTCACCATCAGGTGGAGGCACTGAAGCTTTCTTT	CASSPSGGGTEAFF
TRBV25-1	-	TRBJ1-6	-	TGTGCCAGCAGTGACGGCGAGGGCTATAATTCACCCCTCCACTTT	CASSDGEGYNSPLHF
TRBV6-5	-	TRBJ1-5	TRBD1	TGTGCCAGCAGCGAGACAGGGGGCGGGCAGCCCCAGCATTTT	CASSETGGGQPQHF
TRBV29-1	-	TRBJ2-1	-	TGCAGCGTGGTCAGGGGCTGGGATGAGCAGTTCTTC	CSVVRGWDEQFF
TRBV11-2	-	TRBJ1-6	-	TGTGCCAGCAGCCGTGACAGCTTTAATTCACCCCTCCACTTT	CASSRDSFNSPLHF
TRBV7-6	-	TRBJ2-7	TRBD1	TGTGCCAGCAGCTCGCCCGGACAGGGGCCCAGGGACTTC	CASSSPGQGPRDF
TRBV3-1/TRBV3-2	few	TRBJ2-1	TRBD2	TGTGCCAGCAGCCAGCTAGCGGGGAGTCTACCGTTCTTC	CASSQLAGSLPFF
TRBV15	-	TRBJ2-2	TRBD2	TGTGCCACCAGCACCCCTGGGCGGGGGGGCTTTGGCGGGGAGCTGTTTTTT	CATSTPGRGGFGGELFF
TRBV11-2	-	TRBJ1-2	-	TGTGCCAGCAGCTTAGATCCCGGACAGAACTATGGCTACACCTTC	CASSLDPGQNYGYTF
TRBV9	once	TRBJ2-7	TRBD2	TGTGCCAGCAGCCCTAGCGGGGGAACCTACGAGCAGTACTTC	CASSPSGGTYEQYF
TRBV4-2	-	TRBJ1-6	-	TGTGCCAGCAGCCAAGAGCCTGAACAGGGATTTAATTCACCCCTCCACTTT	CASSQEPEQGFNSPLHF
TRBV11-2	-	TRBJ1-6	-	TGTGCCAGCAGCTTAGAATCGGCGGCTTACTATAATTCACCCCTCCACTTT	CASSLESAAYYNSPLHF
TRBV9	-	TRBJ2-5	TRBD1	TGTGCCAGCAGCGGTGAGGAGGGAAGGACAGGGGGAGGAGAGACCCAGTACTTC	CASSGEEGRTGGGETQYF
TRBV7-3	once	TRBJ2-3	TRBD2	TGTGCCAGCAAAATTTCTAGCGGGGGATCAGATACGCAGTATTTT	CASKISSGGSDTQYF
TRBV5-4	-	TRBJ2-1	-	TGTGCCAGCAGTCCACAGGGGGGGCCGGGTGAGCAGTTCTTC	CASSPQGGPGEQFF
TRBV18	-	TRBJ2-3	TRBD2	TGTGCCAGCTCGTCCCTAGCGGGGGGAAGCACAGATACGCAGTATTTT	CASSSLAGGSTDTQYF